This is a list of T cell receptor beta chains from one sample in a study of blood T cell repertoires in COVID-19. The repertoire was sequenced with immunoSEQ multiplex PCR; TCRdb's copy has only in-frame clones and lacks some. Of 260,000 or so clones listed, approximately 88% are singletons. Sequences were obtained from peripheral blood. The receptors shown here come from a man in his late teens or twenties with active or convalescent COVID-19. CDR3s include the opening cysteine and the closing phenylalanine or tryptophan. A D gene is named only where the DNA matches it firmly. Size is stated for part of the rows, as once, few or many counts, or as a class when the clone is expanded.

D,V,J,length,size,CDR3,DNA
-,TRBV9,TRBJ1-1,12,-,CASSTSTGEAFF,TGTGCCAGCAGCACTTCGACAGGAGAAGCTTTCTTT
TRBD1,TRBV27,TRBJ2-7,14,-,CASRKGTGGYEQYF,TGTGCCAGCAGGAAGGGGACAGGGGGCTACGAGCAGTACTTC
TRBD1,TRBV11-2,TRBJ2-7,14,-,CASSPRDRFYEQYF,TGTGCCAGCAGCCCCCGGGACAGATTCTACGAGCAGTACTTC
TRBD1,TRBV6-5,TRBJ2-3,15,once,CASSYGTGNTDTQYF,TGTGCCAGCAGTTACGGGACAGGAAACACAGATACGCAGTATTTT
TRBD1,TRBV5-1,TRBJ1-1,13,-,CASRLRGDTEAFF,TGCGCCAGCCGACTCAGGGGGGACACTGAAGCTTTCTTT
-,TRBV5-6,TRBJ1-5,17,-,CASSFGFGSGGNQPQHF,TGTGCCAGCAGCTTTGGGTTTGGCTCAGGGGGCAATCAGCCCCAGCATTTT
-,TRBV2,TRBJ1-2,14,-,CASIFEGVNYGYTF,TGTGCCAGCATCTTCGAGGGGGTGAACTATGGCTACACCTTC
-,TRBV6-2/TRBV6-3,TRBJ1-6,16,-,CASSYPGGTGGSPLHF,TGTGCCAGCAGTTACCCGGGGGGGACTGGCGGTTCACCCCTCCACTTT
TRBD1,TRBV15,TRBJ2-7,16,-,CATSRFLRDRGVEQYF,TGTGCCACCAGCAGATTTCTCCGGGACAGGGGTGTCGAGCAGTACTTC
TRBD1,TRBV7-8,TRBJ2-7,18,-,CASSLGDPIGTDRYEQYF,TGTGCCAGCAGCTTAGGGGACCCAATCGGGACAGACCGGTACGAGCAGTACTTC
TRBD2,TRBV5-6,TRBJ2-1,15,few,CASSLMRGDINEQFF,TGTGCCAGCAGCTTGATGCGGGGGGATATAAATGAGCAGTTCTTC
-,TRBV7-2,TRBJ1-3,15,few,CASSLDPGAGNTIYF,TGTGCCAGCAGCTTAGATCCAGGCGCAGGAAACACCATATATTTT
TRBD1,TRBV18,TRBJ1-1,15,-,CASSPGTGAVTEAFF,TGTGCCAGCTCACCAGGCACAGGGGCGGTTACTGAAGCTTTCTTT
TRBD1,TRBV6-1,TRBJ1-6,19,-,CASSEETGASYSYNSPLHF,TGTGCCAGCAGTGAGGAGACAGGGGCCTCCTACTCCTATAATTCACCCCTCCACTTT
-,TRBV4-2,TRBJ2-2,18,-,CASSQEGASDWGTGELFF,TGTGCCAGCAGCCAAGAGGGGGCAAGTGACTGGGGAACCGGGGAGCTGTTTTTT
TRBD2,TRBV4-1,TRBJ2-4,16,once,CASSQDRRRGKNIQYF,TGCGCCAGCAGCCAAGACAGAAGGCGGGGGAAAAACATTCAGTACTTC
-,TRBV5-6,TRBJ1-4,14,-,CASSKTGFEEKLFF,TGTGCCAGCTCCAAAACAGGATTCGAGGAAAAACTGTTTTTT
-,TRBV14,TRBJ1-2,14,many,CASSQVAGLGGYTF,TGTGCCAGCAGCCAAGTAGCAGGGTTGGGCGGCTACACCTTC
TRBD1,TRBV13,TRBJ1-2,13,once,CASSSSENRGEGF,TGTGCCAGCAGCTCTTCTGAAAACAGGGGTGAGGGCTTC
TRBD2,TRBV2,TRBJ2-3,16,-,CASSVEAGGGTDTQYF,TGTGCCAGCAGTGTGGAAGCGGGGGGCGGTACAGATACGCAGTATTTT
-,TRBV27,TRBJ1-2,15,-,CASSRGFSLNYGYTF,TGTGCCAGCAGTAGGGGATTTTCTCTTAACTATGGCTACACCTTC
TRBD1,TRBV19,TRBJ2-2,15,-,CASSPGQGNTGELFF,TGTGCCAGTAGTCCGGGACAGGGGAACACCGGGGAGCTGTTTTTT
-,TRBV6-5,TRBJ2-2,13,-,CASLSSNTGELFF,TGTGCCAGCTTGTCCAGTAACACCGGGGAGCTGTTTTTT
TRBD2,TRBV12-5,TRBJ2-3,16,-,CASGGLAGISTDTQYF,TGTGCTAGTGGAGGACTAGCGGGTATTAGCACAGATACGCAGTATTTT
TRBD1,TRBV6-6,TRBJ1-1,14,-,CASTLQGGETEAFF,TGTGCCAGCACTCTACAGGGGGGGGAAACTGAAGCTTTCTTT
-,TRBV11-2,TRBJ2-3,16,-,CASSPLSWTITDTQYF,TGTGCCAGCAGCCCCTTGTCTTGGACTATCACAGATACGCAGTATTTT
-,TRBV4-1,TRBJ1-4,15,-,CASSQVAGAGEKLFF,TGCGCCAGCAGCCAAGTGGCGGGGGCAGGTGAAAAACTGTTTTTT
-,TRBV9,TRBJ1-1,15,few,CASSPRVSLWAEAFF,TGTGCCAGCAGCCCACGGGTTTCGCTATGGGCTGAAGCTTTCTTT
TRBD2,TRBV18,TRBJ2-5,15,-,CASSPQRGRSETQYF,TGTGCCAGCTCACCTCAGCGGGGCAGGTCGGAGACCCAGTACTTC
TRBD1,TRBV19,TRBJ2-7,14,-,CASSKTTTGIEQYF,TGTGCCAGTAGCAAAACGACGACAGGGATCGAGCAGTACTTC
-,TRBV6-1,TRBJ2-7,14,-,CASSDLGLWTEQYF,TGTGCCAGCAGTGATCTAGGACTCTGGACCGAGCAGTACTTC
TRBD1,TRBV9,TRBJ2-7,14,-,CASSRGTGGLEQYF,TGTGCCAGCAGCAGGGGGACAGGGGGCCTCGAGCAGTACTTC
-,TRBV19,TRBJ1-4,14,few,CASRWGGTDEKLFF,TGTGCCAGTAGGTGGGGAGGCACCGATGAAAAACTGTTTTTT
-,TRBV4-3,TRBJ1-1,13,-,CASSQDTHFEAFF,TGCGCCAGCAGCCAAGACACACATTTCGAAGCTTTCTTT
-,TRBV19,TRBJ2-7,13,-,CASSKRGPYEQYF,TGTGCCAGTAGTAAAAGGGGTCCCTACGAGCAGTACTTC
TRBD2,TRBV7-3,TRBJ2-7,15,-,CASSLGGGGAYEQYF,TGTGCCAGCAGCTTGGGAGGCGGGGGTGCCTACGAGCAGTACTTC
TRBD1,TRBV15,TRBJ1-4,13,-,CATRTGHREKLFF,TGTGCCACCCGGACAGGCCACCGCGAAAAACTGTTTTTT
-,TRBV27,TRBJ1-5,14,-,CASSLGGSNQPQHF,TGTGCCAGCAGTTTAGGTGGCAGCAATCAGCCCCAGCATTTT
-,TRBV27,TRBJ2-2,14,-,CASSWAGDTGELFF,TGTGCCAGCAGTTGGGCAGGGGACACCGGGGAGCTGTTTTTT
-,TRBV7-9,TRBJ1-1,17,-,CASNILGPLGGNTEAFF,TGTGCCAGCAACATATTAGGACCCCTCGGAGGGAACACTGAAGCTTTCTTT
-,TRBV20-1,TRBJ1-3,15,-,CSASSQESSGNTIYF,TGCAGTGCTAGTTCTCAGGAAAGCTCTGGAAACACCATATATTTT
-,TRBV19,TRBJ2-2,14,-,CASSRREGFVQLFF,TGTGCCAGTAGTCGACGGGAAGGGTTCGTTCAGCTGTTTTTT
-,TRBV19,TRBJ1-6,14,-,CASSIGQNLIPLHF,TGTGCCAGTAGTATAGGACAGAACCTCATACCCCTCCACTTT
-,TRBV12-3/TRBV12-4,TRBJ2-1,10,-,CASSKGVQFF,TGTGCCAGCTCAAAGGGGGTGCAGTTCTTC
-,TRBV10-3,TRBJ2-3,14,-,CAISPAKTKDTQYF,TGTGCCATCAGTCCGGCGAAGACTAAAGATACGCAGTATTTT
TRBD1,TRBV6-1,TRBJ2-3,14,many,CASSERTGGDTQYF,TGTGCCAGCAGTGAAAGGACAGGGGGAGATACGCAGTATTTT
TRBD2,TRBV7-8,TRBJ2-5,16,-,CASSTRLAGGQETQYF,TGTGCCAGCAGCACTCGACTAGCGGGGGGCCAAGAGACCCAGTACTTC
-,TRBV7-6,TRBJ1-6,14,-,CASSLQGWNSPLHF,TGTGCCAGCAGCTTACAGGGGTGGAATTCACCCCTCCACTTT
TRBD1,TRBV27,TRBJ1-2,15,-,CASSGQGQILYGYTF,TGTGCCAGCAGTGGCCAGGGACAGATTCTTTATGGCTACACCTTC
TRBD2,TRBV2,TRBJ2-3,16,-,CASSGRLAGAMDTQYF,TGTGCCAGCAGTGGGAGACTAGCGGGGGCCATGGATACGCAGTATTTT
-,TRBV3-1/TRBV3-2,TRBJ1-6,14,-,CASSAREYNSPLHF,TGTGCCAGCAGCGCTCGGGAATATAATTCACCCCTCCACTTT
-,TRBV5-6,TRBJ2-3,15,-,CASSLVGTSTDTQYF,TGTGCCAGCAGCTTGGTGGGGACAAGCACAGATACGCAGTATTTT
TRBD2,TRBV7-7,TRBJ2-5,15,-,CASSHGTGGEETQYF,TGTGCCAGCAGTCACGGAACGGGGGGGGAGGAGACCCAGTACTTC
TRBD2,TRBV9,TRBJ2-1,16,once,CASSVSSGGGYNEQFF,TGTGCCAGCAGCGTAAGTAGCGGGGGCGGCTACAATGAGCAGTTCTTC
-,TRBV10-3,TRBJ1-1,14,-,CAISEYRVNTEAFF,TGTGCCATCAGTGAGTACAGGGTAAACACTGAAGCTTTCTTT
TRBD1,TRBV3-1/TRBV3-2,TRBJ1-4,14,-,CASSHGTANEKLFF,TGTGCCAGCAGCCACGGGACAGCTAATGAAAAACTGTTTTTT
TRBD1,TRBV7-7,TRBJ2-7,13,-,CASSSTGGYEQYF,TGTGCCAGCAGCTCCACAGGGGGCTACGAGCAGTACTTC
TRBD1,TRBV5-6,TRBJ1-2,11,-,CASSRQGGYTF,TGTGCCAGCAGCCGACAGGGAGGCTACACCTTC
TRBD1,TRBV24-1,TRBJ2-3,14,-,CATSEGQGTDTQYF,TGTGCCACCAGTGAAGGACAGGGCACAGATACGCAGTATTTT